Presented here are 5 T cell receptor beta chains from one specimen sequenced in a study of cytomegalovirus exposure and HLA in healthy donors. The data were produced by immunoSEQ multiplex PCR, yet TCRdb's version contains in-frame clones alone and is incomplete. Here the sample spans roughly 300,000 clones, roughly 88% being singletons. The sequenced material came from PBMCs. The source of these receptors is a woman between 18 and 29 years old in good health and CMV-seronegative.

The chain links TRBV28 to TRBJ1-2; 7 positions agree with TRBD1. This CDR3 is 13 amino acids long. V trimming: 6 bases; J trimming: 8 bases; junction bases outside the gene matches: 9. The germline CDR1 and CDR2 sequences are MDHEN and SYDVKM. The CDR3 DNA sequence: TGTGCCAGCAGCCAGAACAGGGGTAACGGCTACACCTTC. Translation: CASSQNRGNGYTF.

This CDR3 is CASSIETLRQGSSYNEQFF. CDR3 nucleotides: TGTGCCAGTAGTATAGAGACCCTTCGACAGGGATCCTCCTACAATGAGCAGTTCTTC. J is TRBJ2-1 and V is TRBV19; 7 nucleotides match TRBD1. Germline assignment: CDR1 LNHDA and CDR2 SQIVND (reference sequence). J lost 0 bases, V lost 0 bases, and 11 bases had no gene match. The CDR3 sequence is 19 residues long. Variable domain in full (rest from reference TRBV19 and TRBJ2-1): DGGITQSPKYLFRKEGQNVTLSCEQNLNHDAMYWYRQDPGQGLRLIYYSQIVNDFQKGDIAEGYSVSREKKESFPLTVTSAQKNPTAFYLCASSIETLRQGSSYNEQFFGPGTRLTVL.

This chain uses TRBV23-1 with TRBJ2-7; 11 nucleotides align to TRBD1. TRBV23-1 has ORF status, its function being uncertain. The length of the CDR3 is 14 residues. Trimming removed 4 bases from V and 4 bases from J; junction bases left unmatched: 3. This CDR3 is CASSPGTGGYEQYF. The CDR3 DNA reads TGCGCCAGCAGTCCCGGGACAGGGGGGTACGAGCAGTACTTC.

This rearrangement joins TRBV19 to TRBJ2-2, with 10 bases identical to TRBD1. The V gene's germline CDR1 is LNHDA and CDR2 SQIVND (reference sequence). The CDR3 has 14 residues. V gave up 10 bases and J gave up 7 bases; unmatched junction bases: 9. The CDR3 is CATPRGTGVGELFF. As DNA, the CDR3 is TGTGCCACACCGAGGGGGACAGGGGTCGGGGAGCTGTTTTTT.

The chain couples TRBV11-1 to TRBJ1-1; the match to TRBD1 covers 9 bases. The CDR3 sequence is 16 residues long. Trimming at V came to 1 base and at J to 1 base, leaving 4 bases not matched to a gene. CDR1 and CDR2 from the germline V gene are SGHAT and FQDESV (reference sequence). CDR3 amino acids: CASSLVQGQGNTEAFF. Written as DNA, the CDR3 is TGTGCCAGCAGCTTAGTTCAGGGACAGGGGAACACTGAAGCTTTCTTT.